The 22 T cell receptor beta chains listed next were all sequenced from one sample in a study of T cells in Graves' hyperthyroidism and ophthalmopathy (dated by TCRdb to the late 2010s). Library method: multiplex PCR. Sequenced on an Illumina HiSeq 2000. The TCR beta CDR3 regions were amplified from RNA transcripts. The TCR CDR3 was subjected to a first round of RT-PCR using the HTBI primer set and the Qiagen OneStep RT-PCR kit. In-frame beta chains were kept once TCRdb had trimmed the public reads at Q25 with fastp and called clones with MiXCR. CDR3 protein sequences are deduplicated, and each keeps its most common genes and DNA. The sample table lists more than 650,000 distinct CDR3 sequences, roughly 15% of them with a count of one. About 9.4% of the sample is in the top ten clones. The sequenced material came from blood. These receptor sequences come from a woman under 30 with Graves' hyperthyroidism.

The rearrangement links TRBV20-1 to TRBJ2-7; the match to TRBD2 covers 8 bases. Unmatched junction bases numbered 8, after V lost 5 bases and J lost 2 bases. CDR3 size: 14 residues. Germline CDR1 DFQATT, CDR2 SNEGSKA (reference sequence). CDR3 residues: CSASRTSSAYEQYF. Here the CDR3 DNA reads TGCAGTGCTTCCCGGACTAGCAGTGCCTACGAGCAGTACTTC.

This clonotype turned up a few times. The rearrangement uses TRBV18 and TRBJ2-1; 8 nucleotides match TRBD2. The CDR3 covers 16 residues. V lost 6 bases to trimming and J lost 3 bases; unmatched junction nucleotides: 10. Germline lookup yields CDR1 KGHSH and CDR2 LQKENI. CDR3 sequence: CASSLKLAENYNEQFF. The CDR3 bases are TGTGCCAGCTCCCTCAAACTAGCGGAAAACTACAATGAGCAGTTCTTC.

The chain has TRBV7-2 and TRBJ2-1, with 8 bases fitting TRBD1. The trim removed 5 bases at V and 8 bases at J, leaving 8 bases unmatched. Per the germline V gene, CDR1 is SGHTA and CDR2 is FQGNSA. The length of the CDR3 is 14 residues. Here the CDR3 reads CASSQPLQGDEQFF. The CDR3, as DNA: TGTGCCAGCAGCCAGCCATTACAGGGGGATGAGCAGTTCTTC.

This clonotype has more than one count but fewer than ten. The chain has TRBV30 and TRBJ2-7; D perhaps matches TRBD2 (6 bases). Germline CDR1 GTSNPN, CDR2 SVGIG (reference sequence). The V gene lost 5 bases and the J gene lost 2 bases, with 22 bases spanning the gap. CDR3 length: 16 amino acids. Here the CDR3 reads CAWRRIKGRGTYEQYF. The CDR3 DNA is TGTGCCTGGCGACGTATAAAGGGCCGGGGGACCTACGAGCAGTACTTC.

This sequence joins TRBV7-2 and TRBJ2-2; TRBD2 matches at 15 bases. In germline, CDR1 is SGHTA, CDR2 FQGNSA. With 6 bases clipped from V and 9 bases from J, the junction kept 8 bases outside the gene matches. This CDR3 region has 16 residues. The CDR3: CASRFGLAGGSRELFF. DNA of the CDR3: TGTGCCAGCAGATTTGGACTAGCGGGAGGGAGCCGGGAGCTGTTTTTT.

A word on this clonotype: A read error may explain this, as a much larger clone is one base away. The chain recombines TRBV7-6 with TRBJ1-1; 9 bases map to TRBD1. The germline V gene has CDR1 SGHVS and CDR2 FNYEAQ. This CDR3 has 14 amino acids. The CDR3 protein is CASSATGQGTETFF. The CDR3 nucleotides read TGTGCCAGCAGCGCAACGGGACAGGGCACTGAAACTTTCTTT.

This clonotype was recorded at least ten times. The chain is built from TRBV3-1 and TRBJ2-1, with D possibly TRBD2 on 7 matching bases. The CDR3 runs 17 residues. Trimming took off 0 bases at V and 7 bases at J, with 19 bases between the two ends. The germline V gene has CDR1 LGHDT and CDR2 YNNKEL (reference sequence). CDR3 amino acids: CASSQDMGGRGGNEQFF. The CDR3, as DNA: TGTGCCAGCAGCCAAGATATGGGAGGCAGGGGAGGGAATGAGCAGTTCTTC.

The V gene is TRBV19, the J gene TRBJ2-1; D is undetermined. The CDR3 runs to 13 residues. The germline V and J ends were trimmed by 3 bases and 0 bases, with 3 bases remaining between them. Germline-derived CDR1 and CDR2 are LNHDA and SQIVND (reference sequence). The CDR3 DNA is TGTGCCAGTAGTATTATCTCCTACAATGAGCAGTTCTTC. This sequence encodes CASSIISYNEQFF.

This clonotype appeared many times. V and J are TRBV30 and TRBJ1-2; 9 bases agree with TRBD1. The CDR3 length is 14 residues. Germline V gene sequence: CDR1 GTSNPN, CDR2 SVGIG (reference sequence). The ends lost 2 bases at V and 4 bases at J; junction bases unmatched: 5. The DNA of the CDR3 is TGTGCCTGGAGTACAGGGGGCGTCGTCTATGGCTACACCTTC. Translating it yields CAWSTGGVVYGYTF.

In its sample, this clonotype was seen many times. The V call is TRBV20-1, the J call TRBJ2-5; 7 bases are shared with TRBD2. V shed 0 bases and J 1 base; nucleotides not matched to a gene: 8. Germline V gene data show CDR1 as DFQATT and CDR2 as SNEGSKA (reference sequence). The length of the CDR3 is 16 residues. The CDR3 bases are TGCAGTGCTAGAGATAGCCAGCGGGGACCCCAAGAGACCCAGTACTTC. This codes for CSARDSQRGPQETQYF.

This chain uses TRBV10-3 with TRBJ2-3, with a possible D match to TRBD2 (5 bases). CDR1 is ENHRY, CDR2 SYGVKD, per germline. The CDR3 has 16 amino acids. V was trimmed by 4 bases and J by 4 bases, leaving 18 bases between them. Here the CDR3 DNA reads TGTGCCATCAGTGGAAAGCCCCCTAGCACAGCAGATACGCAGTATTTT. As protein: CAISGKPPSTADTQYF.

Many counts were recorded for this clonotype. The gene calls are TRBV5-6 and TRBJ1-3; unclear D gene. Trimming left V 0 bases short and J 2 bases short, with 12 bases between. CDR3 size: 16 residues. The germline gives CDR1 SGHDT, CDR2 YYEEEE. The CDR3 region has the DNA TGTGCCAGCAGCTTGGCTAACTCCGGCCCTGGAAACACCATATATTTT. This gives the protein CASSLANSGPGNTIYF.

This clonotype was counted ten times or more. This chain connects TRBV27 to TRBJ2-1, with D perhaps being TRBD1 or TRBD2 (5 bases each). The germline CDR1 and CDR2 sequences are MNHEY and SMNVEV (reference sequence). This CDR3 comprises 13 residues. Trimming took 8 bases from V and 10 from J, leaving 18 bases between them. CDR3 sequence reads: CASWDASFGEQFF. The CDR3 bases are TGTGCCAGCTGGGACGCTAGCTTCGGGGAGCAGTTCTTC.

This clonotype was seen more than once but under ten times. The chain joins TRBV30 to TRBJ2-7, with 9 nucleotides matching TRBD1. The CDR3 has 17 residues. Per the germline V gene, CDR1 is GTSNPN and CDR2 is SVGIG (reference sequence). After removal of 0 bases from V and 6 bases from J, the junction contained 15 bases not matched to a gene. The CDR3 DNA reads TGTGCCTGGAGTGTACTGGGGTTGGAACAGGGGGCGGGCGAGCAGTACTTC. It yields the protein CAWSVLGLEQGAGEQYF.

This clonotype has more than one count but fewer than ten. V gene TRBV19 combines with J gene TRBJ1-5, with D uncertain. CDR3 length: 17 residues. Germline CDR1 LNHDA, CDR2 SQIVND (reference sequence). V shed 2 bases and J shed 1 base, with 15 bases lying between them. CDR3 loop: CASSIFYSDGSNQPQHF. The CDR3 coding sequence is TGTGCCAGTAGTATATTTTATTCGGACGGAAGCAATCAGCCCCAGCATTTT. Together with reference TRBV19 and TRBJ1-5, the CDR3 gives the full variable domain: DGGITQSPKYLFRKEGQNVTLSCEQNLNHDAMYWYRQDPGQGLRLIYYSQIVNDFQKGDIAEGYSVSREKKESFPLTVTSAQKNPTAFYLCASSIFYSDGSNQPQHFGDGTRLSIL.

This rearrangement joins TRBV4-3 to TRBJ2-7, with a weak D call TRBD2 (5 bases). The germline V gene encodes CDR1 LGHNA and CDR2 YSLEER. CDR3 length: 14 residues. V lost 7 bases, J lost 7 bases, and 20 bases lay in between. The CDR3 here is CASTYRLALNEQYF. The CDR3 coding sequence is TGCGCCAGCACCTATCGGCTAGCCCTCAATGAGCAGTACTTC.

The V gene is TRBV7-9, the J gene TRBJ2-1, with 7 bases lining up with TRBD2. Germline lookup yields CDR1 SEHNR and CDR2 FQNEAQ (reference sequence). With V trimmed by 0 bases and J by 0 bases, 5 bases remained unmatched. CDR3 length equals 17 residues. CDR3 amino acids: CASSLAGGKSSYNEQFF. The CDR3 region has the DNA TGTGCCAGCAGCTTAGCGGGAGGGAAAAGCTCCTACAATGAGCAGTTCTTC.

J is TRBJ2-5 and V is TRBV28; 10 bases align to TRBD2. V was pared by 2 bases and J by 5 bases, with 8 bases of the junction left unmatched. There are 16 residues in the CDR3. The germline V gene has CDR1 MDHEN and CDR2 SYDVKM. The CDR3 nucleotides read TGTGCCAGCAGTTTACCCGGCCTAGCGGGAGAGGAGACCCAGTACTTC. Amino acids: CASSLPGLAGEETQYF. The variable domain in full, with the rest retrieved from reference TRBV28 and TRBJ2-5, is DVKVTQSSRYLVKRTGEKVFLECVQDMDHENMFWYRQDPGLGLRLIYFSYDVKMKEKGDIPEGYSVSREKKERFSLILESASTNQTSMYLCASSLPGLAGEETQYFGPGTRLLVL.

This clonotype was counted ten times or more. The chain combines TRBV6-5 with TRBJ2-5, with TRBD2 matching over 7 bases. V dropped 2 bases and J dropped 6; count of bases not matched to a gene: 6. This CDR3 is built from 14 residues. Germline V gives CDR1 MNHEY, CDR2 SVGAGI. The CDR3 spells CASSYGGRAKTQYF. In DNA form, the CDR3 reads TGTGCCAGCAGTTACGGCGGGAGAGCAAAGACCCAGTACTTC.

This clonotype was counted ten times or more. The V and J genes are TRBV6-2 or TRBV6-3 and TRBJ2-1; 13 bases are shared with TRBD2. Per germline, CDR1 MNHEY and CDR2 SVGEGT. CDR3 length equals 16 residues. The V gene end was trimmed by 7 bases and the J gene end by 8 bases; junction bases not matched to a gene: 11. The chain's CDR3 is CASTLVLAGGTHEQFF. For the CDR3, the DNA is TGTGCCAGCACCCTGGTACTAGCGGGAGGGACCCATGAGCAGTTCTTC.

The rearrangement joins TRBV6-5 to TRBJ1-4; no definite D call. The CDR3 spans 11 residues. Germline V gives CDR1 MNHEY, CDR2 SVGAGI. The V and J ends lost 2 bases and 8 bases respectively, with 3 bases between them. CDR3 sequence reads: CASSYQEKLFF. The CDR3 nucleotides are TGTGCCAGCAGTTACCAAGAAAAACTGTTTTTT.

In its sample, this clonotype was seen many times. CDR3 protein: CASSRSRVAGDEQFF. The CDR3 nucleotides are TGTGCCAGCAGCCGGAGTCGGGTTGCGGGAGATGAGCAGTTCTTC. The genes are TRBV7-3 and TRBJ2-1, with TRBD2 matching over 7 bases. Germline loops: CDR1 SGHTA, CDR2 FQGTGA. The CDR3 is 15 residues long. J was trimmed by 8 bases and V by 5 bases; bases with no gene match: 12. The whole variable domain, remainder taken from reference TRBV7-3 and TRBJ2-1, is GAGVSQTPSNKVTEKGKYVELRCDPISGHTALYWYRQSLGQGPEFLIYFQGTGAADDSGLPNDRFFAVRPEGSVSTLKIQRTERGDSAVYLCASSRSRVAGDEQFFGPGTRLTVL.